Included here is one TCR beta chain sequence, with context. There are a few counts of this clonotype. No cognate antigen has been identified for it. Nothing much larger sits one base from this clone, and base qualities are not available. These data belong to a study of early T cells in non-severe SARS-CoV-2 infection (dated by TCRdb to the early 2020s). At the level of the whole study: Bulk RNA from unsorted whole blood was used for TCR sequencing, so alpha and beta chains could not be paired.

Overall study results and their limits: Matching against VDJdb was skewed toward anti-spike CD8 responses, likely underestimated virus-specific expansions, and missed private and CD4 specificities.

Libraries were made using 5' RACE. The run used a NextSeq 500. The TCR library protocol attached unique molecular identifiers to individual cDNA molecules to correct for sequencing error and PCR bias. Both TCR alpha and beta chains were sequenced, and tight co-correlation was observed between alpha and beta sequence abundances in each sample. On the authors' methods: V gene, J gene and CDR3 annotation of TCR sequences was performed with Decombinator V4. Expanded TCRs were defined as changing significantly between any two time points under a Poisson model with p below 0.0001. TCR abundances were normalised to the total number of TCRs sequenced per sample and expressed as counts per million. MAIT TCRs were defined by TRAV1-2 paired with TRAJ12, TRAJ20 or TRAJ33, and iNKT TCRs by TRAV10 paired with TRAJ18. VDJdb, accessed 1 November 2021, was searched for CMV, EBV and SARS-CoV-2 annotated TCRs, excluding TCRs annotated for multiple antigens. TCRdb reprocessed the public reads (quality trimming at Q25 with fastp, clone calling with MiXCR) and kept in-frame beta chains. Rows merge per CDR3 protein into single entries with the most common DNA and genes. V and J calls and clone size were set by TCRdb, not the authors. The table for this sample lists roughly 47,000 distinct CDR3 sequences; about 23% of them were counted only once. The biggest ten clones account for 4.6% of the sample.

The study was a case-control design nested within a healthcare worker cohort in London, UK, with weekly nasopharyngeal swab PCR tests and blood sampling. Healthcare workers were recruited between 23 and 31 March 2020, during the week of the UK lockdown, and were followed weekly for up to about 15 weeks. The CDR1 and CDR2 encoded by the germline V gene are SGHRS and YFSETQ. The CDR3 goes from the cysteine to the phenylalanine over 15 residues. Just CDR3 DNA is preserved here, 45 bases in frame from base 1. V is reduced by 0 bases and J by 7 bases, leaving a spacing of 11 bases between them. The sequencing used whole blood, collected at baseline. Recombination joined TRBV5-1 with TRBJ1-6; the D gene lacks a confident call. The receptor was isolated from an adult who was a healthcare worker with PCR-confirmed SARS-CoV-2 infection or an uninfected control (not recorded which). The CDR3 amino acid sequence is: CASSLEAASNSPLHF. The DNA is as follows: TGCGCCAGCAGCTTGGAGGCAGCCTCAAATTCACCCCTCCACTTT.